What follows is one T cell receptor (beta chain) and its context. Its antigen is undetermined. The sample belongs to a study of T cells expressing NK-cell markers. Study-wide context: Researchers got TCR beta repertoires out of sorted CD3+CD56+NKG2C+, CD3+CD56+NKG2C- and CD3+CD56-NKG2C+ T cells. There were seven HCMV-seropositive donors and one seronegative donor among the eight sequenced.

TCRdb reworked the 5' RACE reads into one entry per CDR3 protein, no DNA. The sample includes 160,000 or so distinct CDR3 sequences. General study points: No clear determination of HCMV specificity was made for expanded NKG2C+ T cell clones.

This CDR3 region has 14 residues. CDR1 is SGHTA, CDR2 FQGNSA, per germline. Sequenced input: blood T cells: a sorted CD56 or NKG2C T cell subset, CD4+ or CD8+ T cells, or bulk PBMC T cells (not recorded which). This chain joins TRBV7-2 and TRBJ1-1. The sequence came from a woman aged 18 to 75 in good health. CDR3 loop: CASSLIPENTEAFF. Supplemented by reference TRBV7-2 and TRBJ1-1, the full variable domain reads GAGVSQSPSNKVTEKGKDVELRCDPISGHTALYWYRQSLGQGLEFLIYFQGNSAPDKSGLPSDRFSAERTGGSVSTLTIQRTQQEDSAVYLCASSLIPENTEAFFGQGTRLTVV.